This entry describes one T cell receptor (beta chain). What it binds is unknown. Clones were read by immunoSEQ multiplex PCR, and TCRdb kept only the in-frame ones, dropping some. This table holds 110,000 to 150,000 clones, 80% to 95% found once. This CDR3 comprises 14 residues. In germline, CDR1 is MNHEY, CDR2 SVGEGT. The V segment lost 3 bases and the J segment 6 bases; nucleotides outside the gene matches: 5. This record belongs to a study of T cell responses to AZD1222 COVID-19 vaccine. Overall study results and limits: The number of AZD1222 recipients seropositive at baseline was only 5 to 7.

This TCR was recovered from an adult in good health. The sequencing here drew on peripheral blood, taken on day 0 of MenACWY control vaccination. The chain joins TRBV6-2 or TRBV6-3 to TRBJ1-5, with 7 positions matching TRBD1. The CDR3 bases are TGTGCCAGCAGTTATCAGGGGGGCAGTCAGCCCCAGCATTTT. Its protein product is CASSYQGGSQPQHF.